These 25 T cell receptor beta chains came from one sample sequenced in a study of pediatric ulcerative colitis (dated by TCRdb to the late 2010s). The library came from the immunoSEQ multiplex PCR assay. Entries here come from immuneACCESS through TCRdb and include only in-frame sequences with V and J called. Some clones fail to appear in such tables; in the studies checked, an unresolved V gene covers under half of the shortfall, and the cause of the remainder is unknown. The sample table shows about 35,000 clones, and about 81% are seen once. The ten largest account for about 1.1% of the sample. During colonoscopy, one to two rectal pinch biopsies were obtained for research purposes. Sequencing was done on a sample of gut tissue. All receptors derive from a boy younger than 18 with mild ulcerative colitis.

J is TRBJ1-6 and V is TRBV7-2; perhaps TRBD1 as D (6 bases). The CDR3 has 15 residues. V was cut by 2 bases and J by 10 bases, with 15 bases left in between. Looked up from germline, CDR1 is SGHTA and CDR2 is FQGNSA. In DNA form, the CDR3 reads TGTGCCAGCAGCTTAAGGCACGGGGGGCAATCACCCCTCCACTTT. Translation gives CASSLRHGGQSPLHF. Full variable domain (missing parts from reference TRBV7-2 and TRBJ1-6): GAGVSQSPSNKVTEKGKDVELRCDPISGHTALYWYRQSLGQGLEFLIYFQGNSAPDKSGLPSDRFSAERTGGSVSTLTIQRTQQEDSAVYLCASSLRHGGQSPLHFGNGTRLTVT.

This rearrangement joins TRBV11-3 to TRBJ2-3; TRBD1 matches at 8 bases. CDR3 length: 15 amino acids. Losses at the gene ends were 0 bases for V and 4 bases for J; bases not matched to a gene: 3. Germline CDR1 reads SGHNT; CDR2 reads YENEEA. DNA of the CDR3: TGTGCCAGCAGCTTAGAGGTACAGGGGGCAGATACGCAGTATTTT. Translating gives CASSLEVQGADTQYF.

This clone was seen once. The J gene is TRBJ2-3, the V gene TRBV6-1, with a tentative D call TRBD2 (6 bases). The CDR3 consists of 14 residues. Germline-derived CDR1 and CDR2 are MNHNS and SASEGT. V lost 8 bases to trimming and J lost 6 bases, with 18 bases between them. CDR3 bases: TGTGCCAGCTTACCAAAAGTCGGGGGTGATACGCAGTATTTT. Protein sequence: CASLPKVGGDTQYF.

In its sample, this clone was seen once. This chain uses TRBV11-2 with TRBJ2-6; D uncertain. This CDR3 comprises 17 residues. Germline V CDR1 and CDR2: SGHAT, FQNNGV. V was trimmed by 8 bases and J by 0 bases, leaving 17 bases between them. CDR3 amino acids: CASRRTVTSSGANVLTF. CDR3 in DNA: TGTGCCAGCCGTCGGACGGTTACCAGCTCTGGGGCCAACGTCCTGACTTTC.

This chain connects TRBV15 to TRBJ2-3; 13 positions agree with TRBD2. This CDR3 has 17 amino acids. The V gene's germline CDR1 is LNHNV and CDR2 YYDKDF (reference sequence). The V gene end was trimmed by 8 bases and the J gene end by 1 base; junction bases not matched to a gene: 9. CDR3 in DNA: TGTGCCACCCGGACTAGCGGGGGCCTCTTCCGCACAGATACGCAGTATTTT. Translating gives CATRTSGGLFRTDTQYF.

The chain couples TRBV6-1 to TRBJ1-5; TRBD1 matches at 7 bases. Germline V lookup: CDR1 MNHNS, CDR2 SASEGT. After removal of 6 bases from V and 2 bases from J, the junction contained 1 base not matched to a gene. The CDR3 spans 13 residues. The CDR3 reads CASRTGGNQPQHF. For the CDR3, the DNA is TGTGCCAGCAGAACAGGGGGCAATCAGCCCCAGCATTTT.

The chain is built from TRBV5-5 and TRBJ2-2, with D maybe TRBD1 (5 bases). From germline, CDR1 is SGHKS and CDR2 YYEKEE (reference sequence). The CDR3 has 12 residues. Trimming cost V 2 bases and J 11 bases, with 10 bases left between them. The CDR3 DNA is TGTGCCAGCAGCTTACAGGCCGATGAGCTGTTTTTT. It codes for CASSLQADELFF. Looking up the rest from reference TRBV5-5 and TRBJ2-2 gives the full variable domain: DAGVTQSPTHLIKTRGQQVTLRCSPISGHKSVSWYQQVLGQGPQFIFQYYEKEERGRGNFPDRFSARQFPNYSSELNVNALLLGDSALYLCASSLQADELFFGEGSRLTVL.

The rearrangement links TRBV5-1 to TRBJ2-1, with D hard to call. The CDR3 totals 15 residues. Trimming removed 4 bases at V and 4 bases at J, with 15 bases between. Germline V gene data show CDR1 as SGHRS and CDR2 as YFSETQ. This CDR3 is CASSPFLGRYNEQFF. In DNA, the CDR3 is TGCGCCAGCAGCCCTTTCTTAGGACGGTACAATGAGCAGTTCTTC.

In this sample, this clone turned up once. CDR3 sequence reads: CASSTGINTEAFF. The DNA for the CDR3 is TGCGCCAGCAGTACCGGGATCAACACTGAAGCTTTCTTT. V gene TRBV5-1 combines with J gene TRBJ1-1; D is undetermined. There are 13 residues in the CDR3. Germline V gene lookup returns CDR1 SGHRS and CDR2 YFSETQ. V dropped 5 bases and J dropped 2 bases, with 10 bases sitting between them.

V is TRBV5-1 and J is TRBJ2-1, with TRBD2 matching over 9 bases. The CDR3 totals 18 residues. Per the germline V gene, CDR1 is SGHRS and CDR2 is YFSETQ. Trimming took 3 bases from V and 9 from J; bases not matched to a gene: 19. The CDR3: CASSSPPYLAGRIGEQFF. In DNA form, the CDR3 reads TGCGCCAGCAGCTCTCCTCCTTATCTAGCGGGGAGGATTGGTGAGCAGTTCTTC.

This clone is labeled medium-sized. CDR3 sequence: CASSPRDSGSANEKLFF. The CDR3 DNA is TGTGCCAGCTCACCGCGGGACAGTGGCTCGGCTAATGAAAAACTGTTTTTT. The V and J genes are TRBV18 and TRBJ1-4; 7 bases are shared with TRBD1. Germline V lookup: CDR1 KGHSH, CDR2 LQKENI. The CDR3 totals 17 residues. V shed 3 bases and J 3 bases; nucleotides not matched to a gene: 10.

This clone showed up just once. The chain carries TRBV10-2 and TRBJ1-2; maybe TRBD1 (6 bases). The CDR3 consists of 15 residues. V was cut by 0 bases and J by 4 bases, with 12 bases left in between. Germline V gene sequence: CDR1 WSHSY, CDR2 SAAADI. The CDR3 sequence: CASSESLQGIYGYTF. CDR3 DNA sequence: TGCGCCAGCAGTGAGTCGCTACAGGGAATCTATGGCTACACCTTC.

The chain links TRBV14 to TRBJ1-4; 9 bases align to TRBD1. The CDR3 loop spans 16 amino acids. Germline V gives CDR1 SGHDN, CDR2 FVKESK. J gave up 6 bases and V 4 bases, and 9 bases lay outside the gene matches. DNA for the CDR3: TGTGCCAGCAGCCTCGGCCCGGGACAGGGTGATGAAAAACTGTTTTTT. Its protein product is CASSLGPGQGDEKLFF.

A few counts support this clone. The V gene is TRBV6-5, the J gene TRBJ1-1; no reliable D call. Germline V lookup: CDR1 MNHEY, CDR2 SVGAGI. Trimming removed 0 bases at V and 5 bases at J, with 4 bases between. This CDR3 spans 12 amino acids. CDR3 in amino acids: CASSYSRTEAFF. For the CDR3, the DNA is TGTGCCAGCAGTTACTCGAGGACTGAAGCTTTCTTT.

The V gene is TRBV2, the J gene TRBJ1-2; 7 nucleotides line up with TRBD1. V dropped 7 bases and J dropped 4; count of bases not matched to a gene: 0. The CDR3 length is 11 residues. Germline lookup yields CDR1 SNHLY and CDR2 FYNNEI. DNA for the CDR3: TGTGCCAGCACAGGGGGCTATGGCTACACCTTC. It encodes CASTGGYGYTF. The full variable domain, in which reference TRBV2 and TRBJ1-2 provide the parts outside the CDR3, is EPEVTQTPSHQVTQMGQEVILRCVPISNHLYFYWYRQILGQKVEFLVSFYNNEISEKSEIFDDQFSVERPDGSNFTLKIRSTKLEDSAMYFCASTGGYGYTFGSGTRLTVV.

The chain uses TRBV12-2 and TRBJ2-1; the DNA was not used to check the table's D call, TRBD2. TRBV12-2 represents a pseudogene. There are 19 residues in the CDR3. CDR3 nucleotides: TGTGCAAGTCGCTTAGTGGAGGGGTCTAAAACAGAGGGCTACAATGAGCAGTTCTTC. Its translation: CASRLVEGSKTEGYNEQFF.

J is TRBJ1-2 and V is TRBV5-1, with 9 nucleotides matching TRBD1. V shed 4 bases and J 7 bases; nucleotides not matched to a gene: 17. Germline V lookup: CDR1 SGHRS, CDR2 YFSETQ. The CDR3 loop spans 17 amino acids. CDR3 sequence reads: CASSPERTGVQFGGYTF. The CDR3 nucleotides read TGCGCCAGCAGCCCAGAAAGGACAGGGGTGCAGTTCGGTGGCTACACCTTC.

CDR3 DNA: TGCGCCAGCAGCCAAGGGGTCCGTCCTGGACAGCCCCAGCATTTT. The encoded protein is CASSQGVRPGQPQHF. The rearrangement links TRBV4-1 to TRBJ1-5; D ambiguous. Germline V CDR1 and CDR2: MGHRA, YSYEKL. V lost 1 base, J lost 7 bases, and 14 bases lay in between. This CDR3 is 15 amino acids long.

The chain is built from TRBV18 and TRBJ1-2; 9 bases are shared with TRBD1. V was pared by 0 bases and J by 4 bases, with 3 bases of the junction left unmatched. This CDR3 region has 15 residues. The V gene's germline CDR1 is KGHSH and CDR2 LQKENI. CDR3 bases: TGTGCCAGCTCACCACCGGGGACAGGGTTCTATGGCTACACCTTC. This gives the protein CASSPPGTGFYGYTF.

The chain joins TRBV5-6 to TRBJ2-7, with D perhaps matching TRBD2 (6 bases). The CDR3 extends over 15 amino acids. Per germline, CDR1 SGHDT and CDR2 YYEEEE. V was clipped by 1 base and J by 5 bases, with 16 bases between them. The CDR3 DNA reads TGTGCCAGCAGCTTGAAGGCGGGGTTTGCCCACGAGCAGTACTTC. It codes for CASSLKAGFAHEQYF.

A few counts support this clone. The chain links TRBV30 to TRBJ2-5; the D is unclear. Trimming removed 1 base at V and 2 bases at J, with 8 bases between. The CDR3 has 13 amino acids. CDR1 GTSNPN and CDR2 SVGIG come from the germline V gene (reference sequence). The CDR3 DNA reads TGTGCCTGGAGTGCAGGTTATCAAGAGACCCAGTACTTC. This translates into CAWSAGYQETQYF.

The chain has TRBV5-1 and TRBJ2-4; TRBD2 aligns across 12 bases. The trim removed 3 bases at V and 7 bases at J, leaving 5 bases unmatched. In germline, CDR1 is SGHRS, CDR2 YFSETQ. This CDR3 region has 15 residues. This CDR3 reads CASSWGLAGGNIQYF. The CDR3 DNA is TGCGCCAGCAGCTGGGGACTAGCGGGCGGGAACATTCAGTACTTC.

V gene TRBV2 combines with J gene TRBJ1-4, with D maybe TRBD1 (5 bases). Trimming left V 11 bases short and J 1 base short, with 20 bases between. The CDR3 runs to 16 residues. CDR1 and CDR2 (germline): SNHLY, FYNNEI. The CDR3 sequence: CAPALNPQGTNEKLFF. The CDR3 DNA reads as TGTGCCCCAGCCTTGAATCCCCAGGGAACTAATGAAAAACTGTTTTTT.

V is TRBV25-1 and J is TRBJ2-7; TRBD2 is a possible D gene (6 bases). Trimming took off 1 base at V and 6 bases at J, with 19 bases between the two ends. The germline CDR1 and CDR2 sequences are MGHDK and SYGVNS. The CDR3 spans 16 residues. The CDR3 spells CASSESERGCNLEQYF. DNA for the CDR3: TGTGCCAGCAGTGAATCAGAACGGGGGTGTAATCTCGAGCAGTACTTC.

This clone has only a few counts. The rearrangement links TRBV10-3 to TRBJ1-5, with no clear D. Per germline, CDR1 ENHRY and CDR2 SYGVKD. V lost 2 bases, J lost 4 bases, and 9 bases lay in between. The CDR3 loop spans 14 amino acids. CDR3 nucleotides: TGTGCCATCAGTGAGACAGCTCTAAATCAGCCCCAGCATTTT. The encoded protein is CAISETALNQPQHF.